A selection of T cell receptor beta chains follows, all from one sample in a study of OX40 agonist ivuxolimab in advanced cancers. Measured with immunoSEQ multiplex PCR; TCRdb has only the in-frame clones, and not every one. This repertoire shows 60,000 to 100,000 clones, under 95% found once; its top ten account for approximately 10%. Here the sequenced sample was CD4+ or CD8+ T cells sorted from blood, taken in a trial of the OX40 agonist ivuxolimab. All receptors come from an adult with an advanced solid tumor such as melanoma, head and neck, liver or kidney cancer. Each CDR3 is given with its conserved first and last residue. Each record gives: CDR3 protein, V gene, J gene.

cdr3_aa: CASSGGQGPGNTIYF
v_call: TRBV9
j_call: TRBJ1-3

cdr3_aa: CAWSVVPQLNTEAFF
v_call: TRBV30
j_call: TRBJ1-1

cdr3_aa: CASSPQRLSYEQYF
v_call: TRBV6-5
j_call: TRBJ2-7

cdr3_aa: CASSPLSPREQFF
v_call: TRBV7-9
j_call: TRBJ2-1

cdr3_aa: CASSPATGGVAGELFF
v_call: TRBV7-9
j_call: TRBJ2-2

cdr3_aa: CASSVYRATLSDEQFF
v_call: TRBV19
j_call: TRBJ2-1

cdr3_aa: CASSLTRDPTYEQYF
v_call: TRBV7-6
j_call: TRBJ2-7

cdr3_aa: CASSSDLTDRGLYEQYF
v_call: TRBV7-9
j_call: TRBJ2-7

cdr3_aa: CASSLVSRGLWNEQFF
v_call: TRBV7-9
j_call: TRBJ2-1

cdr3_aa: CAIRRQGEPQETQYF
v_call: TRBV10-3
j_call: TRBJ2-5

cdr3_aa: CASSQIAGGLTDTQYF
v_call: TRBV4-1
j_call: TRBJ2-3

cdr3_aa: CASSPQTSGGPYNEQFF
v_call: TRBV4-3
j_call: TRBJ2-1

cdr3_aa: CATRETPEGYEQYF
v_call: TRBV15
j_call: TRBJ2-7

cdr3_aa: CASSSLISGDEQYF
v_call: TRBV27
j_call: TRBJ2-7

cdr3_aa: CASSVGREVIYEQYF
v_call: TRBV6-5
j_call: TRBJ2-7

cdr3_aa: CASSYATLEQFF
v_call: TRBV7-2
j_call: TRBJ2-1

cdr3_aa: CASSPRGLDGAEAFF
v_call: TRBV5-8
j_call: TRBJ1-1

cdr3_aa: CASKHSNQPQHF
v_call: TRBV19
j_call: TRBJ1-5

cdr3_aa: CASSLAGWPGTDTQYF
v_call: TRBV7-2
j_call: TRBJ2-3

cdr3_aa: CATSEDFNEQFF
v_call: TRBV15
j_call: TRBJ2-1

cdr3_aa: CASGLFDRRDSNQPQHF
v_call: TRBV12-5
j_call: TRBJ1-5

cdr3_aa: CASSPGAFGELFF
v_call: TRBV13
j_call: TRBJ2-2

cdr3_aa: CAISEPADRPATGELFF
v_call: TRBV10-3
j_call: TRBJ2-2

cdr3_aa: CASSFYSSYEQYF
v_call: TRBV7-2
j_call: TRBJ2-7

cdr3_aa: CASSIGQVDTGELFF
v_call: TRBV19
j_call: TRBJ2-2